The sequence of this TCR beta chain was determined in a study of T cell responses to AZD1222 COVID-19 vaccine. About this clone itself: Antigen unknown.

Germline V gives CDR1 SEHNR, CDR2 FQNEAQ (reference sequence). With 5 bases clipped from V and 6 bases from J, the junction kept 9 bases outside the gene matches. This CDR3 contains 15 residues. General observations from the study: Baseline seropositivity characterized only six AZD1222 recipients. Dominant at 160-218 and 743-854, vaccine-associated CD4 TCRs also spanned spike. No repertoire was sampled before or during the peak T cell response, only after it.

TCRdb keeps only in-frame clones here, not all; method: immunoSEQ multiplex PCR. The table includes 96,000 or so clones, 89% detected once. This sequence originates from an adult in good health. The material was peripheral blood, obtained on day 0 of AZD1222 vaccination. This rearrangement joins TRBV7-9 to TRBJ1-4, with TRBD1 identical over 7 bases. CDR3 DNA sequence: TGTGCCAGCAGCGCCTGGACAGGAAGGGATGAAAAACTGTTTTTT. Protein sequence: CASSAWTGRDEKLFF. The variable domain in full, with the rest retrieved from reference TRBV7-9 and TRBJ1-4, is DTGVSQNPRHKITKRGQNVTFRCDPISEHNRLYWYRQTLGQGPEFLTYFQNEAQLEKSRLLSDRFSAERPKGSFSTLEIQRTEQGDSAMYLCASSAWTGRDEKLFFGSGTQLSVL.